The rows below give T cell receptor beta chains drawn from one sample of a study of persistence of HIV-infected CD4 T cells. These receptors lack a known antigen. TCRdb keeps only in-frame clones here, not all; method: immunoSEQ multiplex PCR. The sample shows under 35,000 clones, roughly 71% of them seen only once. Sequenced here: CD4+ T cells sorted from PBMCs after approximately 19-hour stimulation, sampled from a patient who received antiretroviral therapy. The receptors here all came from an adult man with HIV who was CMV-seropositive. Each CDR3 is given with its conserved first and last residue. D genes are given only for firm matches. For some rows the clone size is stated as once, few or many, or as a class when expanded; others skip it.

>TRBV10-3|-|TRBJ2-1|-
TGTGCCATCAGTGTGGGGGCAGGGTCGTTCGATGAGCAGTTCTTC
CAISVGAGSFDEQFF
>TRBV7-9|-|TRBJ1-6|once
TGTGCCAGCAACCCCTCCGCTGCGAATTCACCCCTCCACTTT
CASNPSAANSPLHF
>TRBV11-2|-|TRBJ2-2|few
TGTGCCAGCAGCTTAGGGCATGGCCGAGACAGGGACTCCGGGGAGCTGTTTTTT
CASSLGHGRDRDSGELFF
>TRBV5-1|-|TRBJ1-1|few
TGCGCCAGCAGCCGCGTAGGGGGTTTGAACACTGAAGCTTTCTTT
CASSRVGGLNTEAFF
>TRBV30|-|TRBJ1-1|-
TGTGCCTCTACATCGCGGGAGAGGAGCGCTGAAGCTTTCTTT
CASTSRERSAEAFF
>TRBV7-9|-|TRBJ1-6|once
TGTGCCAGCAGCCCGGGGGGGGCTCGATCACCCCTCCACTTT
CASSPGGARSPLHF
>TRBV7-2|-|TRBJ2-1|-
TGTGCCAGCAGCTTCCTCTGGGGCAGAGGTGAGCAGTTCTTC
CASSFLWGRGEQFF
>TRBV18|-|TRBJ1-1|-
TGTGCCAGCTCAGGGGACCAGAACACTGAAGCTTTCTTT
CASSGDQNTEAFF
>TRBV6-5|-|TRBJ1-1|-
TGTGCCAGCAGTTATTTTTCCACCGGGGGGACTGAAGCTTTCTTT
CASSYFSTGGTEAFF
>TRBV10-1|-|TRBJ2-7|few
TGCGCCAGCAGTGGGGCGCGAGATTCTGACGAGCAGTACTTC
CASSGARDSDEQYF
>TRBV20-1|-|TRBJ1-1|-
TGCAGTGGTACACCGAACACTGAAGCTTTCTTT
CSGTPNTEAFF
>TRBV4-1|TRBD1|TRBJ2-7|-
TGCGCCAGCAGTCTTTGGACAGGGGTCAACGAGCAGTACTTC
CASSLWTGVNEQYF
>TRBV2|TRBD1|TRBJ1-2|-
TGTGCCAGCACCGGGGACAGCCGTCAGGAGGGCTACACCTTC
CASTGDSRQEGYTF
>TRBV24-1|-|TRBJ2-3|-
TGTGCCACCACCAGTCAGGGCGGTACAGATACGCAGTATTTT
CATTSQGGTDTQYF
>TRBV28|TRBD1|TRBJ1-5|few
TGTGCCAGCAGTTTGGGGACAGGGGGAAAAGGCAATCAGCCCCAGCATTTT
CASSLGTGGKGNQPQHF
>TRBV9|TRBD1|TRBJ2-7|-
TGTGCCAGCAGCCCACGGACAGGGAATTACGAGCAGTACTTC
CASSPRTGNYEQYF
>TRBV10-2|-|TRBJ2-1|-
TGCGCCAGCAGCGCCCAGGGTCAGAATGAGCAGTTCTTC
CASSAQGQNEQFF
>TRBV6-1|-|TRBJ1-1|-
TGTGCCAGCAGTGAATCAGTAAAGTTGCGGGCTTTCTTT
CASSESVKLRAFF
>TRBV5-8|-|TRBJ1-5|once
TGTGCCAGCACCCAGGGTGACGTAGGGAATCAGCCCCAGCATTTT
CASTQGDVGNQPQHF
>TRBV27|-|TRBJ2-7|-
TGTGCCAGCAGTTTAGAGGGGGTCTCCTACGAGCAGTACTTC
CASSLEGVSYEQYF
>TRBV19|TRBD1|TRBJ2-3|-
TGTGCCAGTAGTCTTCGTACAGGGGGCGCGGCAGATACGCAGTATTTT
CASSLRTGGAADTQYF
>TRBV7-9|-|TRBJ2-3|-
TGTGCCAGCAGCTCCTCCACCCCCACAGATACGCAGTATTTT
CASSSSTPTDTQYF
>TRBV6-5|TRBD1|TRBJ2-4|-
TGTGCCTGCCTGTCCGGGGGGACAGGGGGAAACATTCAGTACTTC
CACLSGGTGGNIQYF
>TRBV3-1/TRBV3-2|TRBD1|TRBJ2-7|-
TGTGCCAGCAGCCAAGCCGGGACAGGGACCTACGAGCAGTACTTC
CASSQAGTGTYEQYF
>TRBV3-1/TRBV3-2|-|TRBJ2-7|few
TGTGCCAGCAGGGGGGTTTACGAGCAGTACTTC
CASRGVYEQYF
>TRBV9|-|TRBJ1-1|-
TGTGCCAGCAGCGTAGAGCCGATCGGGACGCAAGCTTTCTTT
CASSVEPIGTQAFF
>TRBV18|TRBD1|TRBJ2-3|-
TGTGCCAGCTCACCACCGAAGGCAGGGGGACGCACAGATACGCAGTATTTT
CASSPPKAGGRTDTQYF
>TRBV20-1|-|TRBJ1-1|once
TGCAGTGCTAGTAAGGGGTCAACTGAAGCTTTCTTT
CSASKGSTEAFF
>TRBV3-1/TRBV3-2|TRBD2|TRBJ2-3|-
TGTGCCAGCAGCCGGACTAGCGGGGGGCCGGGAGATACGCAGTATTTT
CASSRTSGGPGDTQYF
>TRBV3-1/TRBV3-2|-|TRBJ1-1|-
TGTGCCAGCAGCCTTCAGGGAGGGAAAGCTTTCTTT
CASSLQGGKAFF
>TRBV19|-|TRBJ1-5|-
TGTGCCAGTAGTCGGGAATTGGGCAATCAGCCCCAGCATTTT
CASSRELGNQPQHF
>TRBV28|TRBD2|TRBJ2-7|few
TGTGCCAGCAGTTTATCCAGCGGGGGGACCTCTTACGAGCAGTACTTC
CASSLSSGGTSYEQYF